Presented here are 24 T cell receptor beta chains from one specimen sequenced in a study of T-cell reconstitution after alpha-beta-depleted transplantation in children. A TCRbeta library incorporating unique molecular identifiers was prepared. One entry per CDR3 protein results from TCRdb running MiXCR on the PCR reads. The table has about 5,800 distinct CDR3 sequences, roughly a sixth seen once. The source material was PBMCs, mostly from graft donor cells, sampled 180 days after TCRalphabeta/CD19-depleted stem cell transplant. The receptors shown here come from a patient aged 2-15 years who had a stem cell transplant for inherited bone marrow failure, so the T cells may come from the graft donor.

This clonotype was counted at least ten times. V gene TRBV3-1 combines with J gene TRBJ2-7; weak D call: TRBD2 (6 bases). From germline, CDR1 is LGHDT and CDR2 YNNKEL (reference sequence). Trimming removed 2 bases at V and 9 bases at J, with 14 bases between. This CDR3 contains 13 residues. The DNA of the CDR3 is TGTGCCAGCAGCCAAACTGGTAGCGGAAGGCAGTACTTC. It yields the protein CASSQTGSGRQYF.

This clonotype was detected ten times or more. The rearrangement joins TRBV6-6 to TRBJ1-6; tentatively, D is TRBD1 (6 bases). There are 13 residues in the CDR3. Germline V gene data show CDR1 as MNHNY and CDR2 as SVGAGI (reference sequence). V was pared by 6 bases and J by 6 bases, with 9 bases between. CDR3 sequence: CASRAGVNSPLHF. CDR3 nucleotide sequence: TGTGCCAGCAGGGCAGGGGTTAATTCACCCCTCCACTTT.

Ten or more counts support this clonotype. The J gene is TRBJ1-4, the V gene TRBV28, with D unclear. This CDR3 is built from 14 residues. CDR1 MDHEN and CDR2 SYDVKM come from the germline V gene. V lost 3 bases, J lost 3 bases, and 8 bases lay in between. CDR3 loop: CASSLQISNEKLFF. CDR3 in DNA: TGTGCCAGCAGTTTGCAGATCTCTAATGAAAAACTGTTTTTT.

A word on this clonotype: A much larger clone lies one base from this, so it may be a read error. The rearrangement uses TRBV2 and TRBJ1-2, with TRBD1 identical over 9 bases. This CDR3 contains 15 residues. Germline CDR1 is SNHLY and CDR2 is FYNNEI. Here the CDR3 DNA reads TGTGCCAGCAGTGCGCAGGACAGGGGACCCTATAGCTACACCTTC. This encodes CASSAQDRGPYSYTF.

The table lists this clonotype with many counts. This chain connects TRBV28 to TRBJ1-1; no definite D call. V was shortened by 5 bases and J by 0 bases, with 10 bases between the two germline ends. The CDR3 is 14 residues long. The germline V gene encodes CDR1 MDHEN and CDR2 SYDVKM. This CDR3 reads CASSPARLNTEAFF. For the CDR3, the DNA is TGTGCCAGCAGTCCCGCCCGCCTGAACACTGAAGCTTTCTTT.

This clonotype occurred many times. This chain joins TRBV7-9 and TRBJ2-1; the match to TRBD2 covers 12 bases. Unmatched junction bases numbered 5, after V lost 4 bases and J lost 4 bases. The CDR3 is made up of 16 amino acids. The germline V gene encodes CDR1 SEHNR and CDR2 FQNEAQ (reference sequence). Here the CDR3 reads CASSSGLAGVYNEQFF. Written as DNA, the CDR3 is TGTGCCAGCAGCTCGGGACTAGCGGGCGTATACAATGAGCAGTTCTTC.

There are many counts of this clonotype. The chain has TRBV20-1 and TRBJ2-2, with 16 bases matching TRBD2. Germline-derived CDR1 and CDR2 are DFQATT and SNEGSKA (reference sequence). Losses at the gene ends were 6 bases for V and 8 bases for J; bases not matched to a gene: 9. The CDR3 is 16 residues long. This CDR3 reads CSAAGTSGRAWGELFF. CDR3 DNA sequence: TGCAGTGCCGCCGGGACTAGCGGGAGGGCCTGGGGGGAGCTGTTTTTT.

This chain joins TRBV6-5 and TRBJ2-5; D remains ambiguous. This CDR3 is 15 amino acids long. Trimming stripped 4 bases from V and 0 bases from J, with 12 bases between. Germline CDR1 is MNHEY and CDR2 is SVGAGI. The DNA of the CDR3 is TGTGCCAGCAGTTTTACTCGACTCCACCAAGAGACCCAGTACTTC. Protein sequence: CASSFTRLHQETQYF.

This clonotype was seen repeatedly, ten times or more. The chain employs TRBV6-4 and TRBJ1-1; the D is unclear. Trimming stripped 3 bases from V and 0 bases from J, with 5 bases between. CDR3 size: 13 residues. Germline V lookup: CDR1 MRHNA, CDR2 SNTAGT. The CDR3 DNA sequence: TGTGCCAGCAGTGAACAGCTGAACACTGAAGCTTTCTTT. It is translated as CASSEQLNTEAFF.

Many counts were recorded for this clonotype. The chain employs TRBV12-3 or TRBV12-4 and TRBJ2-3, with D tentatively TRBD1 (6 bases). The CDR3 is made up of 14 amino acids. V gave up 2 bases and J gave up 4 bases, with 10 bases separating them. As DNA, the CDR3 is TGTGCCAGCAGTTTATTCCAGGGGTCAGATACGCAGTATTTT. Translating it yields CASSLFQGSDTQYF.

This clonotype occurred many times. The chain combines TRBV9 with TRBJ1-5, with TRBD1 as a possible D gene (5 bases). Germline V CDR1 and CDR2: SGDLS, YYNGEE. Trimming removed 0 bases from V and 0 bases from J, with 13 bases in between. The length of the CDR3 is 17 residues. DNA for the CDR3: TGTGCCAGCAGCGTAGATGGGGGACCCTATAGCAATCAGCCCCAGCATTTT. As protein: CASSVDGGPYSNQPQHF.

The table lists this clonotype with many counts. The V and J genes are TRBV4-3 and TRBJ2-1; D possibly corresponds to TRBD2 (5 bases). V lost 0 bases, J lost 6 bases, and 12 bases lay in between. The CDR3 has 15 amino acids. CDR1 and CDR2 (germline): LGHNA, YSLEER. CDR3 region: CASSQELAAVNEQFF. For the CDR3, the DNA is TGCGCCAGCAGCCAAGAGCTAGCTGCGGTCAATGAGCAGTTCTTC.

In its sample, this clonotype was seen many times. V usage is TRBV5-4 and J usage is TRBJ1-6; the D is unclear. With 4 bases removed from V and 7 bases from J, the gap between germline ends came to 9 bases. The CDR3 is made up of 13 amino acids. The germline CDR1 and CDR2 sequences are SGHNT and YYREEE (reference sequence). The CDR3 loop reads CASSPGSNSPLHF. The CDR3 bases are TGTGCCAGCAGCCCCGGGAGCAATTCACCCCTCCACTTT.

This clonotype came up many times. This sequence joins TRBV4-3 and TRBJ1-6; D call uncertain. There are 16 residues in the CDR3. The V and J ends lost 0 bases and 4 bases respectively, with 10 bases between them. Germline V gives CDR1 LGHNA, CDR2 YSLEER. CDR3 sequence reads: CASSQDLGPYNSPLHF. The CDR3 DNA sequence: TGCGCCAGCAGCCAAGACCTAGGGCCTTATAATTCACCCCTCCACTTT.

This clonotype was counted ten times or more. The chain couples TRBV28 to TRBJ1-5; maybe TRBD1 (6 bases). V was clipped by 6 bases and J by 5 bases, with 14 bases between them. CDR1 and CDR2 (germline): MDHEN, SYDVKM. The length of the CDR3 is 14 residues. In nucleotides, the CDR3 is TGTGCCAGCAGCCCGGGGGGCGGCCATCAGCCCCAGCATTTT. Its protein product is CASSPGGGHQPQHF.

This clonotype was detected ten times or more. This chain uses TRBV5-4 with TRBJ1-2; 7 positions match TRBD1. Losses at the gene ends were 5 bases for V and 1 base for J; bases not matched to a gene: 5. The length of the CDR3 is 14 residues. The germline CDR1 and CDR2 sequences are SGHNT and YYREEE (reference sequence). In DNA form, the CDR3 reads TGTGCCAGCAGTCCGGGACAGCGTAACTATGGCTACACCTTC. The encoded protein is CASSPGQRNYGYTF.

This clonotype was seen ten or more times. CDR3 loop: CSAEGAYEQYF. CDR3 nucleotide sequence: TGCAGTGCAGAGGGGGCCTACGAGCAGTACTTC. The V call is TRBV20-1, the J call TRBJ2-7; weak D call: TRBD1 (6 bases). Trimming shortened V by 6 bases and J by 2 bases, and 8 bases separated the two germline ends. The germline V gene has CDR1 DFQATT and CDR2 SNEGSKA (reference sequence). The CDR3 is 11 residues long.

This clonotype was recorded many times. This chain links TRBV29-1 with TRBJ2-7; TRBD1 is a possible D gene (5 bases). V was clipped by 6 bases and J by 0 bases, with 12 bases between them. Germline V gene lookup returns CDR1 SQVTM and CDR2 ANQGSEA. CDR3 length equals 13 residues. CDR3 bases: TGCAGCGTCTCCTCAGGGCTCTCCTACGAGCAGTACTTC. Translation: CSVSSGLSYEQYF.

The CDR3 here is CASSQADRKETQYF. CDR3 coding DNA: TGTGCCAGCAGCCAAGCTGACAGAAAAGAGACCCAGTACTTC. The gene calls are TRBV11-2 and TRBJ2-5; tentative D call: TRBD1 (5 bases). The germline CDR1 and CDR2 sequences are SGHAT and FQNNGV. Trimming pared 5 bases from V and 3 bases from J, leaving 13 bases between. This CDR3 is 14 amino acids long.

The table lists this clonotype with many counts. The J gene is TRBJ1-2, the V gene TRBV2; D gene ambiguous. The ends were cut back, 8 bases at V and 3 bases at J, with 16 bases in the middle. This CDR3 has 14 amino acids. Germline CDR1 and CDR2: SNHLY and FYNNEI. The DNA of the CDR3 is TGTGCCAGCGAGGATGGAGTATGGGACTATGGCTACACCTTC. Protein sequence: CASEDGVWDYGYTF.

This clonotype was detected ten times or more. The chain recombines TRBV7-2 with TRBJ2-3; the D is unclear. V lost 0 bases and J 2 bases, leaving 0 bases between the germline ends. Germline lookup yields CDR1 SGHTA and CDR2 FQGNSA. The CDR3 loop spans 12 amino acids. CDR3: CASSLATDTQYF. The CDR3 DNA follows: TGTGCCAGCAGCTTAGCCACAGATACGCAGTATTTT.

This clonotype was seen many times. The chain employs TRBV24-1 and TRBJ2-7; 8 nucleotides align to TRBD2. The CDR3 is 14 residues long. V lost 2 bases to trimming and J lost 6 bases; unmatched junction nucleotides: 5. Looked up from germline, CDR1 is KGHDR and CDR2 is SFDVKD. This chain's CDR3 is CATSDWREVSEQYF. The CDR3 nucleotides are TGTGCCACCAGTGATTGGCGGGAGGTGTCCGAGCAGTACTTC.

Ten or more counts support this clonotype. V is TRBV9 and J is TRBJ2-3; 10 nucleotides match TRBD1. J lost 2 bases, V lost 4 bases, and 10 bases had no gene match. Per germline, CDR1 SGDLS and CDR2 YYNGEE. This CDR3 spans 17 amino acids. CDR3 amino acids: CASSPDRGRIYTDTQYF. DNA of the CDR3: TGTGCCAGCAGCCCCGACAGGGGGCGTATCTACACAGATACGCAGTATTTT.

Regarding this clonotype: Given a much more abundant clone one base away, this may be a read error. The genes are TRBV20-1 and TRBJ1-2, with unresolved D. The CDR3 runs to 12 residues. Germline CDR1 reads DFQATT; CDR2 reads SNEGSKA (reference sequence). The CDR3 DNA follows: TGCCGACTCGGGCAGTCGGGCTATGGCTACACCTTC. As protein: CRLGQSGYGYTF.